This T cell receptor beta chain originates from a study of response to subunit inactivated influenza vaccine. MiXCR was run by TCRdb on the RT-PCR reads, yielding one entry per CDR3 protein. The sample includes fewer than 400,000 distinct CDR3 sequences, 21% seen only once; the top ten take about 9.4%. This clonotype occurred a few times. The antigen remains undetermined. The trim removed 6 bases at V and 5 bases at J, leaving 5 bases unmatched. The CDR3 contains 14 residues. Germline lookup yields CDR1 ENHRY and CDR2 SYGVKD. General study points: Authors suggested seasonal influenza vaccinations each recruit few new T cells.

The sample in question was PBMCs from blood, obtained approximately 20 months after vaccination. The rearrangement uses TRBV10-3 and TRBJ2-1, with TRBD1 matching over 9 bases. The source of this sequence is a man aged 50 to 69 who received an inactivated influenza vaccine. The CDR3 protein is CAIRGQGMDNEQFF. The CDR3, as DNA: TGTGCCATCAGGGGACAGGGAATGGACAATGAGCAGTTCTTC.